Included here is one TCR beta chain sequence, with context. Other nucleotide sequences from this sample produce the same CDR3. As processed by the authors: Estimated nucleated cell counts came from reference gene primer amplification. TCRdb's table, derived via immunoSEQ multiplex PCR, lists solely in-frame clones and lacks some. D and trimming were read from the DNA, whereas the V and J calls and clone size are those reported in that table. The sample records about 68,000 clones, 86% being singletons. The data stem from a study of blood T cell repertoires in COVID-19. Study-level information: Italy, Spain and the United States were the sources of the convalescent and acute COVID-19 samples.

CDR3 length: 15 amino acids. Germline CDR1 reads SGHTA; CDR2 reads FQGNSA. The V and J ends lost 1 base and 2 bases respectively, with 9 bases between them. This TCR was recovered from a man in his thirties or forties with acute or convalescent COVID-19. This chain joins TRBV7-2 and TRBJ1-5, with D perhaps TRBD1 (5 bases). The source material was peripheral blood. The CDR3 nucleotides are TGTGCCAGCAGCTTAGGCAGGGTGGGCAATCAGCCCCAGCATTTT. Translating gives CASSLGRVGNQPQHF.